The T cell receptor beta chain under discussion was sequenced for a study of cytomegalovirus exposure and HLA in healthy donors (dated by TCRdb to about 2017). In the study overall: An earlier analysis of 587 of the donors reported 250 to 300 Gb of sequence data and roughly 120 million unique TCR beta sequences obtained from 150 million to 200 million T cells. An early release covering roughly 600 HLA-typed donors comprised roughly 300 gigabases of sequencing data and approximately 85 million unique TCR sequences. The genetic ancestry cluster associated with self-reported Caucasian donors included about four fifths of the approximately 410 genotyped donors. The study aimed to test whether signatures of past pathogen exposure could be identified by cataloging public T cell receptors. The study used immunosequencing to profile the T cell repertoires of approximately 640 subjects and linked those repertoires to cytomegalovirus serostatus. Along with the approximately 620-subject first cohort, a separate validation cohort of more than 90 different subjects was used. To predict cytomegalovirus infection status, the study combined high-throughput TCR immunosequencing, statistical association of individual TCRs with disease status, and machine learning. In a later analysis, previously published TCR beta repertoires from several hundred donors were re-analyzed and high-resolution HLA genotyping was added so that TCR occurrence patterns could be studied. The later analysis used no new phenotypic data to find candidate immune exposures, relying instead on TCR beta sequences and their occurrence across donors. An earlier analysis of some 500 of the donors applied high-throughput TCR beta sequencing to assess whether each TCR beta V gene segment acted as functional or pseudogenic. Donor age, sex, ethnicity and CMV serostatus were compiled together with the repertoire data. A later genetic analysis used genome-wide SNP genotypes for about three fifths of the 666 donors, treating that subset as a discovery cohort. All discovery cohort repertoires had been generated using a single sequencing platform. Class I and class II HLA loci were covered by the typing at four-digit resolution. Typing coverage differed by locus: A, B, C, DRB1 and DQB1 were typed in roughly 620-630 donors, DQA1 in about 500, DPA1 in 600 to 610, and DPB1 in about 450. Four to six DR-DQ haplotypes were handled as single units for association and clustering, since linkage in the cohort was strong. Among about 410 genotyped donors of the cohort, an average of about 240,000 unique TCR beta nucleotide sequences was sequenced per donor, of which roughly 17% were non-productive.

To note about this clone: The clone's antigen remains unknown. Base quality data are lacking; no much larger clone is found one base away.

Overall study results and their limits: According to a later genetic analysis, donors in an Asian-associated ancestry cluster had fewer N-insertions in productive TCRs than the approximately 650-donor mean. A further reported finding was that TCR beta sequences accurately predicted the HLA-A and HLA-B alleles for most subjects in the first cohort. Linkage disequilibrium might explain the correlated functional status among segregating V segments, but an unknown experimental factor could not be excluded. In vitro tests confirmed that three of the cytomegalovirus-associated TCR beta chains recognize cytomegalovirus antigens. Presence/absence analyses assumed roughly uniform sequencing depth across donors, an assumption that may not hold. A later genetic analysis associated a missense DCLRE1C variant with V-gene and J-gene trimming of TCR beta chains, and an independent cohort replicated the association. While some public TCRs were present in many individuals, most TCR sequences turned up only very rarely across donors. Because some donors lacked HLA typing at each locus, the association tests relied only on the typed subset. A later analysis found that HLA-associated TCR beta chains were more clonally expanded and had lower generation probabilities than equally common non-associated chains. This cohort had only TCR beta chains sequenced, and the lack of alpha or paired-chain data limited which features could be detected. Because counts were too low, under 20 rarely observed V segments, including chromosome 9 orphons, were left out of the earlier analysis of roughly 600 of the donors. A later analysis associated about 16,000 TCR beta sequences with specific HLA alleles at a false discovery rate of 0.05. The sequencing pipeline was judged likely to have produced a cluster of highly shared sequence variants as a technical artifact. The authors suggested that the approach could potentially be extended to other disease states and immunological phenotypes. In a later analysis, most CMV-associated TCR beta chains were found to appear HLA-restricted, with HLA associations seemingly driven largely by CMV exposure. In an earlier analysis of under 600 of the donors, most TCR beta V segments were observed in productive rearrangements about 90% or about 30% of the time, broadly matching IMGT annotations. The study listed approximately 150 TCR beta chains as associated with cytomegalovirus. When HLA alleles, especially DR and DQ, strongly co-occurred, TCR associations were difficult to assign to individual alleles. For the cohort, immune exposure information was limited to CMV serostatus. In both the original and validation cohorts, the classifier was reported to diagnose cytomegalovirus status with high specificity and sensitivity. According to a later analysis, TCR association rates differed among HLA loci, with DRB1 alleles showing the most associated TCRs and HLA-C alleles showing the fewest. In a later analysis, several top co-occurrence clusters were reported to appear linked to parvovirus B19, influenza, CMV and Epstein-Barr virus.

The receptor library was made with the immunoSEQ multiplex PCR assay. For the multiplex PCR, a mixture combining 60 forward primers for TCR Vbeta segments and 13 reverse primers for TCR Jbeta segments was used. The CDR3 region of rearranged TCR beta genes was amplified from genomic DNA with a multiplex PCR assay. Amplified TCR beta libraries were sequenced as 87-base-pair reads on the Illumina HiSeq System. The study's processing was this. In a later analysis, some 80 million unique TCR beta chains were counted across the 500 to 850 repertoires, and roughly 11 million of these chains were shared by at least two donors. Raw reads were error-corrected and collapsed into unique sequences with a nearest-neighbor algorithm that merged closely related sequences to remove PCR and sequencing errors. To assign V, D and J gene segments, CDR3 sequences were aligned to IMGT reference sequences. For a sequence to be retained, a match of at least six nucleotides was required to both a V gene segment and a J gene segment. Rearrangements were classified as productive when the CDR3 lacked stop codons and remained in frame with V and J, and all other rearrangements were classified as non-productive. CDR3 was defined according to IMGT convention as the region running from the second conserved V-encoded cysteine to the conserved J-encoded phenylalanine. Sequences without an unambiguous match to a single V gene segment were excluded from the earlier analysis of a few hundred of the donors. An earlier analysis of fewer than 750 of the donors classified V segments as functional when productive rearrangements were above 56.7% and as segregating when the standard deviation between donors was above 5%. A statistical classification framework was built for diagnosing cytomegalovirus status from the catalog of TCR beta chain sequences. In a later analysis, V and J genes were assigned by comparing TCR nucleotide sequences against IMGT/GENE-DB human TR gene sequences. A later analysis assigned CDR3 sequences and most-parsimonious VDJ recombination scenarios with the TCRdist pipeline. A later analysis defined each TCR beta chain by its CDR3 amino acid sequence plus V-gene family, and excluded reads lacking a unique V-gene family. As a way to deal with suspected cross-contamination and a sequencing artifact, a later analysis dropped 450 to 600 nucleotide sequences that were highly shared and had low generation probability. For each public chain, a later analysis derived a clonal expansion index from normalized ranks of inferred template counts within each repertoire. Generation probabilities in a later analysis came from a VDJ recombination model fitted to out-of-frame rearrangements, and those results were checked against IGoR. In a later analysis, TCR-TCR, TCR-HLA and TCR-CMV co-occurrence was scored with hypergeometric tests, and a repertoire-size bias correction was applied to TCR pairs. In a later analysis, false discovery rates were estimated by permuting HLA or CMV assignments 20 times. In a later analysis, co-occurring TCRs were grouped using DBSCAN, with TCRdist sequence similarity added in when clustering inside HLA-allele-positive subsets. For co-occurrence clustering, repertoires with fewer than 30,000 or more than 120,000 public chains were excluded, along with several repertoires with anomalous nucleotide sharing. This is the immuneACCESS table as TCRdb keeps it, with only in-frame sequences that have V and J called. A part of the clones is gone; compared with another copy, unresolved V genes explain less than half, and the rest is unexplained. V, J and clone size reflect that table, while D and trimming were determined from the DNA. The table for this sample lists about 150,000 clones; 60% to 80% of them were counted only once. The ten largest clones represent 13% to 15% of the sample.

The cohort consisted of 600 to 750 healthy bone marrow donors. All cohort members were sampled while nominally healthy, although unrecorded immune exposures were likely present. The donor tested CMV seronegative, placing the donor among the approximately 360 seronegative members of the cohort. A peripheral blood sample was provided by each donor, and peripheral blood mononuclear cells were used for TCR beta sequencing. The Qiagen DNeasy Blood Extraction Kit was used to extract genomic DNA from the blood cell samples. The clonotype was recovered from a woman between 40 and 50 years old in good health and CMV-seronegative. Sequenced input: PBMCs.

The CDR3 region reads CASSPLSEWDNTDTQYF. The bases read TGTGCCAGCAGTCCCCTCAGCGAGTGGGACAACACAGATACGCAGTATTTT. Recombination connected TRBV27 to TRBJ2-3; a tentative D match to TRBD1 spans 6 bases. V was cut back by 5 bases and J by 2 bases, leaving a gap of 20 bases between them. The CDR1 and CDR2 encoded by the germline V gene (reference sequence) are MNHEY and SMNVEV. The CDR3, from cysteine to phenylalanine, totals 17 residues. The DNA shown is the 51-base CDR3, in frame from base 1.